The entry below describes one T cell receptor (beta chain). Its antigen remains unidentified. Per-base qualities were not stored, and no clone one base away is much larger. This entry belongs to a study of cytomegalovirus exposure and HLA in healthy donors (TCRdb year 2017). Turning to the overall study: An earlier analysis of some 500 of the donors reported approximately 270 Gb of sequence data and some 100 million unique TCR beta sequences from about 180 million T cells. In addition to the first cohort of 500 to 850 subjects, a separate validation cohort of under 150 different subjects was used. To decide whether each TCR beta V gene segment behaved as functional or pseudogenic, an earlier analysis of fewer than 750 of the donors relied on high-throughput TCR beta sequencing. To study patterns of TCR occurrence, a later analysis re-analyzed previously published TCR beta repertoires from around 700 donors and added high-resolution HLA genotyping. Four to six DR-DQ haplotypes were handled as single units for association and clustering, since linkage in the cohort was strong. Across some 400 genotyped donors of the cohort, an average of about 240,000 unique TCR beta nucleotide sequences per donor were sequenced, and approximately 19% of those sequences were non-productive. Typing coverage varied by locus: about 629-630 donors for A, B, C, DRB1 and DQB1; roughly 500 for DQA1; approximately 570 for DPA1; roughly 450 for DPB1. Donor age, sex, ethnicity and CMV serostatus were collected together with the repertoire data. Rather than drawing on any new phenotypic data, the later analysis identified candidate immune exposures from TCR beta sequences and the way those sequences occurred across donors. HLA typing covered class I and class II loci at four-digit resolution. Among the roughly 400 genotyped donors, about 83% belonged to the genetic ancestry cluster associated with self-reported Caucasian donors. The aim of the study was to test whether cataloging public T cell receptors could identify signatures of past pathogen exposure. Every repertoire in the discovery cohort had been generated on one and the same sequencing platform. Genome-wide SNP genotypes for about 65% of the roughly 700 donors were used in a later genetic analysis, which treated that subset as a discovery cohort. The study profiled the T cell repertoires of under 850 subjects by immunosequencing and related them to cytomegalovirus serostatus. The study combined high-throughput TCR immunosequencing, statistical association of individual TCRs with disease status, and machine learning to predict cytomegalovirus infection status. Approximately 300 gigabases of sequencing data and around 90 million unique TCR sequences made up an early release that covered several hundred HLA-typed donors. The study at large found these results: Immune exposure information for the cohort was limited to CMV serostatus. The classifier was reported to diagnose cytomegalovirus status with high specificity and sensitivity in both the original and validation cohorts. Seventeen rarely observed V segments, including chromosome 9 orphons, were excluded from the earlier analysis of a few hundred of the donors because counts were too low. In a later analysis, 16,951 TCR beta sequences were associated with specific HLA alleles at a false discovery rate of 0.05. Most TCR sequences were observed very rarely across donors, whereas some public TCRs were present in many individuals. Compared with the roughly 720-donor mean, donors in an Asian-associated ancestry cluster had fewer N-insertions in productive TCRs, according to a later genetic analysis. According to a later analysis, TCR association rates differed among HLA loci, with DRB1 alleles showing the most associated TCRs and HLA-C alleles showing the fewest. It was suggested by the authors that the approach could potentially be generalized to other disease states and immunological phenotypes. When HLA alleles, especially DR and DQ, strongly co-occurred, TCR associations were difficult to assign to individual alleles. Some IMGT-functional V segments, including TRBV6-2 and TRBV6-3, could not be distinguished by the 87-base-pair reads and were therefore excluded. A later analysis found that most CMV-associated TCR beta chains appeared HLA-restricted, with HLA associations seemingly driven largely by CMV exposure. A few of the identified cytomegalovirus-associated TCR beta chains were confirmed in vitro to be specific for cytomegalovirus antigens. A further reported finding was that TCR beta sequences accurately predicted the HLA-A and HLA-B alleles for most subjects in the first cohort. This cohort had only TCR beta chains sequenced, and the lack of alpha or paired-chain data limited which features could be detected. Because HLA typing was unavailable for some donors at each locus, only the typed subset was used in association tests. The study gave a list of 150 to 200 TCR beta chains associated with cytomegalovirus. A cluster of highly shared sequence variants was judged likely to represent a technical artifact of the sequencing pipeline. In a later analysis, several top co-occurrence clusters were reported to appear linked to parvovirus B19, influenza, CMV and Epstein-Barr virus. In a later analysis, HLA-associated TCR beta chains showed more clonal expansion and lower generation probabilities than non-associated chains that were equally common. Correlated functional status among segregating V segments might be attributable to linkage disequilibrium, but an unknown experimental factor could not be ruled out. V-gene and J-gene trimming of TCR beta chains was associated with a missense DCLRE1C variant in a later genetic analysis, and the association was replicated in an independent cohort. Sequencing depth was assumed to be roughly uniform across donors in the presence/absence analyses, though that assumption may not hold. In an earlier analysis of some 640 of the donors, most TCR beta V segments were observed in productive rearrangements about 87% or about 30% of the time, broadly matching IMGT annotations.

The library was obtained by the immunoSEQ multiplex PCR assay. A mixture of 60 forward primers for TCR Vbeta segments and 13 reverse primers for TCR Jbeta segments was used in the multiplex PCR. Amplification of the CDR3 region of rearranged TCR beta genes was performed with a multiplex PCR assay on genomic DNA. The amplified TCR beta libraries were sequenced on the Illumina HiSeq System as 87-base-pair reads. For the original study's pipeline: Across the 666 repertoires, a later analysis counted some 80 million unique TCR beta chains, about 10 million of which were shared by at least two donors. Raw reads were error-corrected and collapsed into unique sequences with a nearest-neighbor algorithm that merged closely related sequences to remove PCR and sequencing errors. V, D and J gene segments were assigned by aligning CDR3 sequences to IMGT reference sequences. For a sequence to be retained, at least a six-nucleotide match to both a V gene segment and a J gene segment was required. Rearrangements were called productive when the CDR3 lacked stop codons and stayed in frame with V and J; all others were non-productive. Following IMGT convention, CDR3 was defined as the stretch from the second conserved V-encoded cysteine to the conserved J-encoded phenylalanine. The earlier analysis of roughly 590 of the donors excluded any sequence lacking an unambiguous match to a single V gene segment. An earlier analysis of some 610 of the donors called V segments functional above 56.7% productive rearrangements and segregating when the between-donor standard deviation exceeded 5%. A statistical classification framework was built for diagnosing cytomegalovirus status from the catalog of TCR beta chain sequences. A later analysis assigned V and J genes by comparing TCR nucleotide sequences with IMGT/GENE-DB human TR gene sequences. In a later analysis, CDR3 sequences and most-parsimonious VDJ recombination scenarios were assigned using the TCRdist pipeline. In a later analysis, each TCR beta chain was defined by its CDR3 amino acid sequence together with its V-gene family, and reads lacking a unique V-gene family were excluded. To address suspected cross-contamination and a sequencing artifact, a later analysis removed roughly 580 highly shared, low-generation-probability nucleotide sequences. A later analysis calculated a clonal expansion index for each public chain from normalized within-repertoire ranks of inferred template counts. A later analysis computed generation probabilities with a VDJ recombination model fitted to out-of-frame rearrangements, and checked the results against IGoR. In a later analysis, hypergeometric tests were used to score TCR-TCR, TCR-HLA and TCR-CMV co-occurrence, with a repertoire-size bias correction applied to TCR pairs. A later analysis estimated false discovery rates by permuting HLA or CMV assignments 20 times. A later analysis grouped co-occurring TCRs with DBSCAN, adding TCRdist sequence similarity when clustering within HLA-allele-positive subsets. For co-occurrence clustering, repertoires with fewer than 30,000 or more than 120,000 public chains were excluded, along with roughly 5 repertoires with anomalous nucleotide sharing. In its TCRdb copy, this immuneACCESS table keeps in-frame sequences only and misses some clones. Where compared with another copy, unresolved V genes explain less than half of these, and the others have no known cause. V and J calls and clone size are given by that table; D and trimming were obtained from the DNA. The sample profile shows 100,000 to 150,000 clones; roughly 78% of them were found once. Approximately 10% of the sample belongs to the ten largest clones.

The cohort was made up of 666 healthy bone marrow donors. All cohort members were sampled while nominally healthy, although unrecorded immune exposures were likely present. The donor was CMV seropositive and belonged to the group of a few hundred seropositive cohort members. Each donor provided a peripheral blood sample, and peripheral blood mononuclear cells were used for TCR beta sequencing. Genomic DNA was extracted from the blood cell samples with the Qiagen DNeasy Blood Extraction Kit. CDR1 is given as MRHNA and CDR2 as SNTAGT, both from the germline V gene. V ends up 0 bases short and J 0 bases short, with an unmatched junction base count of 2. The CDR3 spans 16 residues, from the cysteine through the phenylalanine. Solely the CDR3 DNA is kept, with 48 bases framed from the first base.

The sequence was collected from a man in his thirties or forties in good health and CMV-seropositive. Recombination linked TRBV6-4 to TRBJ2-1; 7 bases in between match TRBD2. Input material: PBMCs. For the CDR3, the sequence is CASSDSRGSSYNEQFF. Here is the DNA: TGTGCCAGCAGTGACTCGCGGGGGAGCTCCTACAATGAGCAGTTCTTC.